The clone carrying this TCR beta chain was detected only a few times. This specimen comes from a study of patients and donors after allogeneic stem cell transplantation. The V and J ends lost 4 bases and 0 bases, in that order; junction bases with no gene match: 19. The CDR3 spans 21 residues. Germline CDR1 is KGHDR and CDR2 is SFDVKD. TCRdb re-called the RT-PCR reads through MiXCR, storing one row per CDR3 protein. The sample holds approximately 200,000 distinct CDR3 sequences, less than 15% seen once. The rearrangement links TRBV24-1 to TRBJ2-1; TRBD2 matches at 8 bases. This TCR derives from a human donor who was either an allogeneic HSCT recipient or a stem cell or donor lymphocyte infusion donor (not recorded which). It is not recorded whose cells these are; they may come from a transplant donor. Material: blood, either unsorted or a sorted T cell fraction (not recorded which). CDR3 amino acids: CATSDPTADVSGGSSYNEQFF. In DNA form, the CDR3 reads TGTGCCACCAGTGACCCCACAGCGGACGTGTCGGGGGGGAGCTCCTACAATGAGCAGTTCTTC.